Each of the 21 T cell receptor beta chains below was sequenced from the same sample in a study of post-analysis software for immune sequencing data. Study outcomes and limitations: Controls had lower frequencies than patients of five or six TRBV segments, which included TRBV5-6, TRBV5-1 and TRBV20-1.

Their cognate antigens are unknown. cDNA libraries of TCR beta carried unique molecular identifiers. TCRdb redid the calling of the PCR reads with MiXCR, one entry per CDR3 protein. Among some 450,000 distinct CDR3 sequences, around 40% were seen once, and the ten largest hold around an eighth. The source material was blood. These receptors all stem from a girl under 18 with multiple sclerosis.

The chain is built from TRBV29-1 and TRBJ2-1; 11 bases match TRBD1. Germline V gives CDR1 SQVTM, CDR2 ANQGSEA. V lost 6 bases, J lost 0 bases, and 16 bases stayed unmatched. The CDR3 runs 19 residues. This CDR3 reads CSVVLGTGGRRSSYNEQFF. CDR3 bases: TGCAGCGTAGTACTAGGGACAGGGGGTCGCAGGAGCTCCTACAATGAGCAGTTCTTC.

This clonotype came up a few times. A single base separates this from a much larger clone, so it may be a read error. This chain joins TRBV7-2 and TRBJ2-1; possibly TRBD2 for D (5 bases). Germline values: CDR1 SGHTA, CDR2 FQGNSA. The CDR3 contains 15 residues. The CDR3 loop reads CACSRTGISYNEQFF. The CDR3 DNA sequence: TGTGCCTGCAGCCGGACGGGAATATCCTACAATGAGCAGTTCTTC.

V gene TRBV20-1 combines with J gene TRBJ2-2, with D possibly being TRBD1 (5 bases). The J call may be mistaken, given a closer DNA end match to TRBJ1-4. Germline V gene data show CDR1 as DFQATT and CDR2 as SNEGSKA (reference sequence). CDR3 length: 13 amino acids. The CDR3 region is CSAREGGDEKLFF. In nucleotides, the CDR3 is TGCAGTGCTAGAGAGGGGGGAGATGAAAAACTGTTTTTT.

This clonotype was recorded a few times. In DNA, the CDR3 is TGTGCCAGCATTCGGACAGGGGGCGATCCGAATGAGCAGTTCTTC. It is translated as CASIRTGGDPNEQFF. This chain joins TRBV6-1 and TRBJ2-1; 11 bases map to TRBD1. The CDR3 runs 15 residues. CDR1 and CDR2 from the germline V gene are MNHNS and SASEGT. V trimming: 7 bases; J trimming: 7 bases; junction bases outside the gene matches: 9.

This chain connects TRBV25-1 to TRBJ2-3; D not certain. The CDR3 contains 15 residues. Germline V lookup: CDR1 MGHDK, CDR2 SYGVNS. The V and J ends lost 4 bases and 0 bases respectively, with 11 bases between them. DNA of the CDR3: TGTGCCAGCAGTGCTACTGGGCCTAGCACAGATACGCAGTATTTT. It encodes CASSATGPSTDTQYF.

The CDR3 here is CASSGLPGYNEQFF. CDR3 DNA sequence: TGCGCCAGCTCCGGACTACCAGGTTACAATGAGCAGTTCTTC. The gene calls are TRBV4-1 and TRBJ2-1; D may be TRBD2 (6 bases). Per germline, CDR1 MGHRA and CDR2 YSYEKL. With 8 bases removed from V and 4 bases from J, the gap between germline ends came to 15 bases. This CDR3 contains 14 residues.

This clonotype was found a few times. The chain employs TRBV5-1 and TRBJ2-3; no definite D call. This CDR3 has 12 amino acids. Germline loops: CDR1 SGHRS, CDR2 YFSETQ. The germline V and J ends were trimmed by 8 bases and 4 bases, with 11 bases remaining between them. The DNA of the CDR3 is TGCGCCAGTGCTCTGGGCTCAGATACGCAGTATTTT. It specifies CASALGSDTQYF.

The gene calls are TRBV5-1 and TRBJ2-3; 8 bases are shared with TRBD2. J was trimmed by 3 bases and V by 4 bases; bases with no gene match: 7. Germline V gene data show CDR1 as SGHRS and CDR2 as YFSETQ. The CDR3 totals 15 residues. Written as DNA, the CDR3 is TGCGCCAGCAGCCGAGCGGGAGTTGGGACAGATACGCAGTATTTT. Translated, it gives CASSRAGVGTDTQYF.

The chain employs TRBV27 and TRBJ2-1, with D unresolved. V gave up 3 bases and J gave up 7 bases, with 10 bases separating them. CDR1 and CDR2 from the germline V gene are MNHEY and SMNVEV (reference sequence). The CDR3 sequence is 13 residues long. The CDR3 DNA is TGTGCCAGCAGTTTGAGTCCCGGGAATGAGCAGTTCTTC. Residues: CASSLSPGNEQFF.

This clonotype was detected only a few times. In DNA, the CDR3 is TGTGCCAGCAGCTTATCTAGGGATGCCTATGGCTACACCTTC. Protein product: CASSLSRDAYGYTF. J is TRBJ1-2 and V is TRBV7-2; D gene ambiguous. The ends were cut back, 2 bases at V and 4 bases at J, with 11 bases in the middle. Germline CDR1 is SGHTA and CDR2 is FQGNSA. CDR3 length equals 14 residues.

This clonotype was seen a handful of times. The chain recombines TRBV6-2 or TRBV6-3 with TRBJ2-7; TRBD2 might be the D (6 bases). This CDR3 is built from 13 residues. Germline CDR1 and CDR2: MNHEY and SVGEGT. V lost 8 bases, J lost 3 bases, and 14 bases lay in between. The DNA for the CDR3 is TGTGCCAGCCGAGGGCGGGGACTCTACGAGCAGTACTTC. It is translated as CASRGRGLYEQYF.

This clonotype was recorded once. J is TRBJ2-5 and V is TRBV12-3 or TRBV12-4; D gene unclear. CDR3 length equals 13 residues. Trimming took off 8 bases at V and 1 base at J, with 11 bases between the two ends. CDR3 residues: CASGKTIQETQYF. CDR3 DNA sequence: TGTGCCAGCGGGAAGACAATCCAAGAGACCCAGTACTTC.

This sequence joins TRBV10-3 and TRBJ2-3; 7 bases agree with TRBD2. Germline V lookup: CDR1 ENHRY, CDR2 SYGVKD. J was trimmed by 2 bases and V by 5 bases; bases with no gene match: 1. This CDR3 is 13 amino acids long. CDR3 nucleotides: TGTGCCATCAGTAGCGGGATCACAGATACGCAGTATTTT. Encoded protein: CAISSGITDTQYF.

CDR3 in DNA: TGTGCCAGCAGCCAAGAGCTAGCGGGCTCGAGCTCCTACAATGAGCAGTTCTTC. Its translation: CASSQELAGSSSYNEQFF. The chain uses TRBV4-2 and TRBJ2-1, with 8 bases identical to TRBD2. This CDR3 comprises 18 residues. The germline CDR1 and CDR2 sequences are LGHNA and YNFKEQ. With V trimmed by 0 bases and J by 0 bases, 7 bases remained unmatched.

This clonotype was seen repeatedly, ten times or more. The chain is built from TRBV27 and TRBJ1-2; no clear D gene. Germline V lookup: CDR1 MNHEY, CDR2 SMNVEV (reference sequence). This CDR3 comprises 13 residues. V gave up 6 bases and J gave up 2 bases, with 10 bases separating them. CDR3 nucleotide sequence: TGTGCCAGCAGCTTAACTGTGAACTATGGCTACACCTTC. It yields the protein CASSLTVNYGYTF.

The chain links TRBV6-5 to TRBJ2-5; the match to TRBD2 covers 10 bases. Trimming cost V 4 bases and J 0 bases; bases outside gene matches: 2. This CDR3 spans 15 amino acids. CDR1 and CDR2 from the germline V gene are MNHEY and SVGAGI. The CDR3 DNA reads TGTGCCAGCAGTTTACTAGCGGGATACCAAGAGACCCAGTACTTC. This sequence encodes CASSLLAGYQETQYF.

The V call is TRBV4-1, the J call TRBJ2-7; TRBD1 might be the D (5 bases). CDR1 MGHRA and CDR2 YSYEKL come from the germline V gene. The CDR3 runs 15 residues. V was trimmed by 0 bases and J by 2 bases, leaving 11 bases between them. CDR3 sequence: CASSQDPGSAYEQYF. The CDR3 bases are TGCGCCAGCAGCCAAGATCCAGGGTCAGCCTACGAGCAGTACTTC.

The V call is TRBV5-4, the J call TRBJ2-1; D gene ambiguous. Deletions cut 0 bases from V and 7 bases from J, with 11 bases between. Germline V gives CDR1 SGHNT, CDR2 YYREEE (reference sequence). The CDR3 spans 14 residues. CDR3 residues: CASSLEIGWNEQFF. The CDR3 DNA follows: TGTGCCAGCAGCTTGGAAATAGGGTGGAATGAGCAGTTCTTC.

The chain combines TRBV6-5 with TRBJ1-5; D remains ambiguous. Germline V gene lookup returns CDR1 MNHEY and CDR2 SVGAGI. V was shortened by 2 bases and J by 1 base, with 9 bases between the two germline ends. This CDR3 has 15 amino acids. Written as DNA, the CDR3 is TGTGCCAGCAGTTACCGGGGAGGGAGCAATCAGCCCCAGCATTTT. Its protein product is CASSYRGGSNQPQHF.

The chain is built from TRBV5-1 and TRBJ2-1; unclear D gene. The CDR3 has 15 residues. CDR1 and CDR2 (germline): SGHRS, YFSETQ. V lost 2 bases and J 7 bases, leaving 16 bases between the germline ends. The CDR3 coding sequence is TGCGCCAGCAGCTTCGAGGCAGATCGTTGGAATGAGCAGTTCTTC. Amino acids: CASSFEADRWNEQFF.

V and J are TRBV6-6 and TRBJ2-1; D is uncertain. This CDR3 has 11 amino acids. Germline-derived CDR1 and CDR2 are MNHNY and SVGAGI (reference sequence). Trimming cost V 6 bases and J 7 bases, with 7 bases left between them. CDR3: CASRTSNEQFF. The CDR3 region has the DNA TGTGCCAGCAGGACCTCTAATGAGCAGTTCTTC.